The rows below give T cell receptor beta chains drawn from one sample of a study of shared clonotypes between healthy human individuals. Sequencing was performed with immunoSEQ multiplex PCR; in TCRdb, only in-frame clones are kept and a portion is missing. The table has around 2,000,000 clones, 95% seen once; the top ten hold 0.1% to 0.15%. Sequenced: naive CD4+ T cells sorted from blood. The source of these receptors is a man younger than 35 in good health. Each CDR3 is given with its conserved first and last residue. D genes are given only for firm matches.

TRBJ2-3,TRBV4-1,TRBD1,CASTRDSSTDTQYF
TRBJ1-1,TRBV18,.,CASSPNIAGSTEAFF
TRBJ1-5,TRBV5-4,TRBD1,CASSLDRGQPQHF
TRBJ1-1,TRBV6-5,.,CASSLTPTANTEAFF
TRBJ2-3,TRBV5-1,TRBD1,CASSPTGGRSTDTQYF
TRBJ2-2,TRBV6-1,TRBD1,CASSEGQGSAGELFF
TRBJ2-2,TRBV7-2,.,CASSLIGYGGELFF
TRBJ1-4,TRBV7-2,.,CASSRNRVPPTNEKLFF
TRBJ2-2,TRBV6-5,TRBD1,CASRPTGAAGELFF
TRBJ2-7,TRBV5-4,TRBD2,CASSPEPSGRYEQYF
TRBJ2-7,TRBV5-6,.,CASSRAPDRSYEQYF
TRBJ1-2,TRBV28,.,CASSLFVWDYGYTF
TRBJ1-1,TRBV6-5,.,CASSPGRLNTEAFF
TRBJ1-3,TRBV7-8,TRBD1,CASSLTGTGGNGNTIYF
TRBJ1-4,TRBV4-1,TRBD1,CASSQLDRDYEKLFF
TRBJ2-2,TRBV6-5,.,CASSSPALRELFF
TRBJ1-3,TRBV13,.,CASSKGGVSGNTIYF
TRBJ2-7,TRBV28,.,CASTGQISYEQYF
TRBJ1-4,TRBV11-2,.,CASSLGGGTNEKLFF
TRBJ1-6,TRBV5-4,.,CASSLGGLGYNSPLHF
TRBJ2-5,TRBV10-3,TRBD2,CAISPGASGETQYF
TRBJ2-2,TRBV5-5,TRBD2,CASSPLAGGNTGELFF
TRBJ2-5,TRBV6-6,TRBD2,CASSYSGGIETQYF
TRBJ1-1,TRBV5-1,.,CASSSGGPNTEAFF
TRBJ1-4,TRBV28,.,CASSSGPNEKLFF
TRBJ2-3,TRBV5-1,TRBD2,CASSAGLARDTQYF
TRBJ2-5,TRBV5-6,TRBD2,CASSAKLAGKEETQYF
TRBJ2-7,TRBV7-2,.,CASSFQDLYEQYF
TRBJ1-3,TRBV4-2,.,CASSQDSSGAVSGNTIYF
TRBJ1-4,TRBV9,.,CASSPGPAQWEKLFF
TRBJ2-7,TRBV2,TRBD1,CASSQERTGPTYEQYF